These T cell receptor beta chains were read from a single sample in a study of T-cell reconstitution after alpha-beta-depleted transplantation in children. In TCRdb, the PCR reads were re-called with MiXCR into one record per CDR3 protein. The data show about 580,000 distinct CDR3 sequences, with under 30% seen just once and roughly an eighth held by the top ten. The material sequenced was PBMCs, mostly from graft donor cells, taken 360 days after TCRalphabeta/CD19-depleted stem cell transplant. Every receptor here comes from a boy under two years old who had a stem cell transplant for acute myeloid leukemia, so the T cells may come from the graft donor. CDR3s include the opening cysteine and the closing phenylalanine or tryptophan. Fields, in order: CDR3 length, V gene, clone size, J gene, D gene, CDR3 protein, CDR3 DNA. The D gene is left open where the match is weak. Not every row has a clone size; where given, it reads once, few, many or a size class.

13	TRBV29-1	-	TRBJ1-5	-	CSVAGGGGQPQHF	TGCAGCGTTGCGGGGGGAGGTGGTCAGCCCCAGCATTTT
12	TRBV11-2	-	TRBJ2-2	-	CASISRAGELFF	TGTGCCAGCATCTCCCGGGCCGGGGAGCTGTTTTTT
16	TRBV15	-	TRBJ2-5	-	CATSRDGGRGRETQYF	TGTGCCACCAGCAGAGACGGCGGCAGGGGTAGGGAGACCCAGTACTTC
16	TRBV7-2	few	TRBJ2-3	TRBD2	CASSLVAGGPADTQYF	TGTGCCAGCAGCTTAGTAGCGGGGGGGCCAGCAGATACGCAGTATTTT
16	TRBV20-1	many	TRBJ1-4	TRBD1	CSASVGQVPTNEKLFF	TGCAGTGCTAGCGTGGGACAGGTTCCAACTAATGAAAAACTGTTTTTT
12	TRBV6-6	-	TRBJ2-1	-	CVVSTNNLEQFF	TGTGTAGTAAGTACTAACAATCTCGAGCAGTTCTTC
12	TRBV20-1	few	TRBJ2-5	-	CSSREGGETQYF	TGCAGCTCCCGCGAGGGGGGAGAGACCCAGTACTTC
15	TRBV5-5	-	TRBJ1-5	TRBD1	CASSQTGAGNQPQHF	TGTGCCAGCAGCCAGACAGGGGCTGGCAATCAGCCCCAGCATTTT
14	TRBV4-3	few	TRBJ2-1	-	CASSQDRKYNEQFF	TGCGCCAGCAGCCAAGATCGGAAGTACAATGAGCAGTTCTTC
15	TRBV7-2	few	TRBJ2-7	TRBD1	CASSLGDRGNSGQYF	TGTGCCAGCAGCCTTGGGGACAGGGGGAATAGCGGGCAGTACTTC
13	TRBV7-9	once	TRBJ2-2	-	CASSSSTPGELFF	TGTGCCAGCAGCTCGAGTACGCCCGGGGAGCTGTTTTTT
15	TRBV28	-	TRBJ1-3	-	CASSLGVVSGNTIYF	TGTGCCAGCAGTTTGGGGGTGGTATCTGGAAACACCATATATTTT
13	TRBV20-1	few	TRBJ1-6	-	CSARSRVDSPLHF	TGCAGTGCTAGATCCAGGGTGGATTCACCCCTCCACTTT
19	TRBV11-2	many	TRBJ2-1	-	CASSLDRVQVISSYNEQFF	TGTGCCAGCAGCTTAGATAGGGTACAGGTTATTAGCTCCTACAATGAGCAGTTCTTC
18	TRBV11-2	few	TRBJ1-1	-	CASSLPRGGEWMNTEAFF	TGTGCCAGCAGCTTACCTCGGGGGGGGGAGTGGATGAACACTGAAGCTTTCTTT
11	TRBV20-1	few	TRBJ1-2	-	CSASWSYGYTF	TGCAGTGCTAGCTGGTCCTATGGCTACACCTTC
14	TRBV20-1	many	TRBJ2-1	TRBD2	CSASPLAGDNEQFF	TGCAGTGCTAGCCCCCTAGCGGGGGACAATGAGCAGTTCTTC
14	TRBV12-3/TRBV12-4	few	TRBJ1-2	-	CATASIHGTTGYTF	TGTGCCACAGCCTCAATACACGGCACAACTGGCTACACCTTC
14	TRBV21-1	few	TRBJ2-7	-	CASSHMDRAYEQYF	TGTGCCAGCAGCCATATGGACAGGGCCTACGAGCAGTACTTC
18	TRBV25-1	few	TRBJ2-3	-	CASSEALGGPAYTDTQYF	TGTGCCAGCAGTGAGGCCTTGGGGGGGCCCGCCTACACAGATACGCAGTATTTT
9	TRBV29-1	many	TRBJ2-1	-	CSVGVEQFF	TGCAGCGTGGGGGTGGAGCAGTTCTTC
16	TRBV15	few	TRBJ2-7	TRBD1	CATSRDRGTGLYEQYF	TGTGCCACCAGCAGAGATAGGGGGACAGGGTTGTACGAGCAGTACTTC
16	TRBV7-6	many	TRBJ2-1	TRBD2	CASSLVYSGGADEQFF	TGTGCCAGCAGCTTAGTCTATAGCGGGGGGGCCGATGAGCAGTTCTTC
17	TRBV6-5	-	TRBJ2-2	TRBD1	CASSSLPGQGGVRELFF	TGTGCCAGCAGTTCCCTCCCTGGACAGGGTGGGGTCAGGGAGCTGTTTTTT
16	TRBV5-1	-	TRBJ2-1	TRBD1	CASSFPGQSSADEQFF	TGCGCCAGCAGCTTTCCGGGACAGTCGAGCGCGGATGAGCAGTTCTTC
16	TRBV11-3	-	TRBJ2-5	TRBD2	CASSLDSGTLKETQYF	TGTGCCAGCAGCTTAGATAGCGGGACTTTAAAAGAGACCCAGTACTTC
15	TRBV11-3	few	TRBJ2-5	TRBD2	CASSLASGGEETQYF	TGTGCCAGCAGCTTAGCGAGTGGGGGGGAAGAGACCCAGTACTTC
15	TRBV10-3	many	TRBJ2-3	TRBD1	CAISTGTGVTDTQYF	TGTGCCATCAGTACCGGGACAGGGGTGACAGATACGCAGTATTTT
15	TRBV6-1	few	TRBJ1-5	TRBD1	CASSIGTARNQPQHF	TGTGCCAGCAGTATCGGGACAGCGCGCAATCAGCCCCAGCATTTT
14	TRBV7-2	-	TRBJ2-5	-	CASSLGGAQVDQYF	TGTGCCAGCAGCTTAGGGGGGGCCCAAGTGGACCAGTACTTC
16	TRBV6-1	many	TRBJ1-3	-	CASSPLTGFSGNTIYF	TGTGCCAGCAGCCCCCTAACAGGGTTCTCTGGAAACACCATATATTTT
14	TRBV12-3/TRBV12-4	-	TRBJ1-5	-	CASGGQASNQPQHF	TGTGCCAGTGGAGGTCAAGCAAGCAATCAGCCCCAGCATTTT
14	TRBV11-2	many	TRBJ2-2	-	CASSLDVLSRELFF	TGTGCCAGCAGCTTAGATGTGCTATCAAGAGAGCTGTTTTTT
18	TRBV5-1	few	TRBJ2-3	-	CASSPGQRVVWYTDTQYF	TGCGCCAGCAGCCCCGGGCAGCGGGTAGTGTGGTACACAGATACGCAGTATTTT
14	TRBV7-2	few	TRBJ2-3	-	CASSQVSGRDTQYF	TGTGCCAGCAGCCAAGTTTCAGGGAGGGATACGCAGTATTTT
13	TRBV6-5	-	TRBJ1-2	-	CASGDTNNYGYTF	TGTGCCAGCGGGGACACCAACAACTATGGCTACACCTTC
14	TRBV10-3	many	TRBJ2-3	TRBD2	CAISRTSGTDTQYF	TGTGCCATCAGCCGGACTAGCGGTACAGATACGCAGTATTTT
17	TRBV4-3	few	TRBJ2-7	TRBD1	CASSQDLGQGVSYEQYF	TGCGCCAGCAGCCAAGATCTGGGACAGGGAGTATCCTACGAGCAGTACTTC
14	TRBV7-6	-	TRBJ2-3	-	CASSQSGGRDTQYF	TGTGCCAGCAGCCAGTCGGGGGGCCGCGATACGCAGTATTTT
14	TRBV12-3/TRBV12-4	-	TRBJ1-3	-	CASSFWRVEDTIYF	TGTGCCAGCAGTTTTTGGCGTGTCGAGGACACCATATATTTT
14	TRBV5-1	-	TRBJ2-5	-	CASSWQDDKETQYF	TGCGCCAGCAGCTGGCAGGACGACAAAGAGACCCAGTACTTC
16	TRBV7-2	-	TRBJ2-7	-	CASSLASGGLTYEQYF	TGTGCCAGCAGCTTAGCTTCGGGGGGCCTCACCTACGAGCAGTACTTC
17	TRBV6-5	-	TRBJ2-5	TRBD2	CASSYGGLATLQETQYF	TGTGCCAGCAGTTACGGGGGACTAGCGACCCTCCAAGAGACCCAGTACTTC
17	TRBV12-3/TRBV12-4	-	TRBJ2-2	-	CASSSPSPTGRTGELFF	TGTGCCAGCAGTTCTCCCTCTCCTACAGGGAGGACCGGGGAGCTGTTTTTT
20	TRBV14	many	TRBJ1-5	-	CASSQALGRQPVYSNQPQHF	TGTGCCAGCAGCCAGGCCCTCGGGCGGCAACCTGTATATAGCAATCAGCCCCAGCATTTT
17	TRBV12-3/TRBV12-4	many	TRBJ1-1	TRBD1	CASSLARGRGGRDEAFF	TGTGCCAGCAGTTTAGCGAGGGGCAGGGGGGGGCGGGATGAAGCTTTCTTT
14	TRBV29-1	many	TRBJ2-1	-	CSVLGGKRYNEQFF	TGCAGCGTTCTCGGAGGTAAACGGTACAATGAGCAGTTCTTC
13	TRBV20-1	-	TRBJ2-3	-	CSARMLTTDTQYF	TGCAGTGCTAGGATGCTTACCACAGATACGCAGTATTTT
13	TRBV6-6	few	TRBJ1-1	-	CASSYPRATEAFF	TGTGCCAGCAGTTACCCCAGGGCAACTGAAGCTTTCTTT
17	TRBV20-1	few	TRBJ2-6	-	CSAEKAVGGSGANVLTF	TGCAGTGCCGAGAAGGCGGTGGGAGGTTCTGGGGCCAACGTCCTGACTTTC